Listed here are 20 T cell receptor beta chains from one sample, sequenced in a study of regulatory T cells in long-lasting Graves disease. Regarding time point: newly diagnosed GD, antithyroid drugs for less than 3 months. TCR sequences were obtained from RNA taken from PBMCs. Libraries of TCR beta came from iRepertoire HTBI primers plus Arm-PCR of CDR3 regions. TCRdb reprocessed the multiplex PCR reads via MiXCR and lists one record per CDR3 protein. The sample lists approximately 460,000 distinct CDR3 sequences; 16% were seen once. These data also featured in a second study, about T cells in Graves' hyperthyroidism and ophthalmopathy.

The sequences come from peripheral blood mononuclear cells (PBMCs), collected at new diagnosis, from a patient treated with antithyroid drugs. Source of these receptors: a woman aged 25 to 39 with Graves disease.

This clonotype was detected many times. The chain recombines TRBV11-1 with TRBJ1-4; the D is unclear. Germline assignment: CDR1 SGHAT and CDR2 FQDESV (reference sequence). V lost 5 bases and J 5 bases, leaving 12 bases between the germline ends. CDR3 length equals 14 residues. The CDR3 spells CASSVDGANEKLFF. The CDR3 region has the DNA TGTGCCAGCAGCGTTGACGGCGCAAATGAAAAACTGTTTTTT. The variable domain in full, with the rest retrieved from reference TRBV11-1 and TRBJ1-4, is EAEVAQSPRYKITEKSQAVAFWCDPISGHATLYWYRQILGQGPELLVQFQDESVVDDSQLPKDRFSAERLKGVDSTLKIQPAELGDSAMYLCASSVDGANEKLFFGSGTQLSVL.

This clonotype came up many times. The rearrangement uses TRBV6-1 and TRBJ2-1; D unresolved. The germline V gene encodes CDR1 MNHNS and CDR2 SASEGT. V dropped 2 bases and J dropped 0 bases, with 8 bases sitting between them. The CDR3 sequence is 15 residues long. The CDR3 DNA reads as TGTGCCAGCAGTGAAATTGACCGCTCCTACAATGAGCAGTTCTTC. It translates to CASSEIDRSYNEQFF.

This clonotype was seen repeatedly, ten times or more. The chain links TRBV11-2 to TRBJ2-7, with TRBD1 matching 10 bases. Germline CDR1 SGHAT, CDR2 FQNNGV. The junction had 2 bases not matched to a gene; V was cut back by 1 base and J by 2 bases. The CDR3 contains 15 residues. The DNA for the CDR3 is TGTGCCAGCAGCTTAGGGACAGGGGGGCCCTACGAGCAGTACTTC. Its protein product is CASSLGTGGPYEQYF.

This clonotype was recorded at least ten times. The V and J genes are TRBV24-1 and TRBJ1-2, with D possibly being TRBD1 (5 bases). CDR1 is KGHDR and CDR2 is SFDVKD in the germline V gene. Between the trimmed V and J ends, which lost 6 bases and 7 bases, there was a span of 17 bases. There are 14 residues in the CDR3. This chain's CDR3 is CATSPAGTALGYTF. CDR3 sequence (DNA): TGTGCCACCAGTCCAGCAGGGACGGCGCTTGGCTACACCTTC.

The sample holds many counts of this clonotype. The V gene is TRBV2, the J gene TRBJ1-1, with D tentatively TRBD1 (6 bases). The germline CDR1 and CDR2 sequences are SNHLY and FYNNEI. The CDR3 consists of 13 residues. Trimming shortened V by 6 bases and J by 5 bases, and 13 bases separated the two germline ends. The DNA for the CDR3 is TGTGCCAGCAGCACAGGGCTTGCGACTGAAGCTTTCTTT. Translated, it gives CASSTGLATEAFF.

This clonotype was detected a few times. The chain carries TRBV7-2 and TRBJ2-1, with 9 bases fitting TRBD2. Germline assignment: CDR1 SGHTA and CDR2 FQGNSA. CDR3 length: 14 amino acids. V shed 7 bases, J shed 6 bases, and the junction held 7 bases outside the gene matches. DNA of the CDR3: TGTGCCAGCATCAGCGGGAGGTCACTCAATGAGCAGTTCTTC. It encodes CASISGRSLNEQFF.

The table lists this clonotype with many counts. The chain combines TRBV28 with TRBJ2-1; D assignment may be TRBD1 or TRBD2 (5 bases each). The CDR3 has 16 residues. The germline V gene has CDR1 MDHEN and CDR2 SYDVKM. Trimming took off 6 bases at V and 0 bases at J, with 15 bases between the two ends. CDR3 in amino acids: CASSLGAGSSYNEQFF. DNA for the CDR3: TGTGCCAGCAGCCTCGGGGCGGGTAGCTCCTACAATGAGCAGTTCTTC.

Ten or more counts support this clonotype. The chain joins TRBV28 to TRBJ1-5; TRBD1 matches 8 bases. V dropped 4 bases and J dropped 3; count of bases not matched to a gene: 8. CDR3 length: 16 residues. Germline CDR1 MDHEN, CDR2 SYDVKM. The DNA for the CDR3 is TGTGCCAGCAGTTCGTCCGGACAGGGCTCCAATCAGCCCCAGCATTTT. It codes for CASSSSGQGSNQPQHF.

This clonotype was seen at least ten times. The chain links TRBV7-2 to TRBJ2-4; 9 bases match TRBD1. Per the germline V gene, CDR1 is SGHTA and CDR2 is FQGNSA. There are 13 residues in the CDR3. Trimming at V came to 6 bases and at J to 7 bases, leaving 4 bases not matched to a gene. The CDR3 DNA follows: TGTGCCAGCAGTTCGGGACAGGGCAACATTCAGTACTTC. Protein: CASSSGQGNIQYF. Based on the CDR3 plus reference TRBV7-2 and TRBJ2-4, the full variable domain is GAGVSQSPSNKVTEKGKDVELRCDPISGHTALYWYRQSLGQGLEFLIYFQGNSAPDKSGLPSDRFSAERTGGSVSTLTIQRTQQEDSAVYLCASSSGQGNIQYFGAGTRLSVL.

As concerns this clonotype: This may stem from a read error, because a much larger clone lies one nucleotide away. This rearrangement joins TRBV28 to TRBJ1-1; perhaps TRBD1 as D (5 bases). CDR3 length: 14 residues. Germline loops: CDR1 MDHEN, CDR2 SYDVKM. The CDR3 loop is CASSRPREATEALF. Written as DNA, the CDR3 is TGTGCCAGCAGTCGTCCCAGGGAAGCCACTGAAGCTCTCTTT.

This clonotype appeared many times. The chain has TRBV5-1 and TRBJ1-1, with a possible D match to TRBD1 (6 bases). Germline V lookup: CDR1 SGHRS, CDR2 YFSETQ. Trimming left V 2 bases short and J 2 bases short, with 16 bases between. The CDR3 has 16 residues. The CDR3 sequence is CASSFGRGNYNTEAFF. DNA of the CDR3: TGCGCCAGCAGCTTCGGCAGGGGTAATTACAACACTGAAGCTTTCTTT.

V and J are TRBV5-4 and TRBJ2-4, with D tentatively TRBD2 (6 bases). Germline assignment: CDR1 SGHNT and CDR2 YYREEE (reference sequence). Between the trimmed V and J ends, which lost 5 bases and 1 base, there was a span of 16 bases. There are 16 residues in the CDR3. CDR3 amino acids: CASSLTRVGAKNIQYF. CDR3 DNA sequence: TGTGCCAGCAGTTTGACTAGGGTGGGGGCCAAAAACATTCAGTACTTC. The full variable domain, its missing parts supplied by reference TRBV5-4 and TRBJ2-4, is ETGVTQSPTHLIKTRGQQVTLRCSSQSGHNTVSWYQQALGQGPQFIFQYYREEENGRGNFPPRFSGLQFPNYSSELNVNALELDDSALYLCASSLTRVGAKNIQYFGAGTRLSVL.

In its sample, this clonotype was seen many times. This chain uses TRBV7-2 with TRBJ2-1; 12 bases match TRBD1. The CDR3 is 15 residues long. After removal of 5 bases from V and 10 bases from J, the junction contained 9 bases not matched to a gene. Germline V lookup: CDR1 SGHTA, CDR2 FQGNSA. CDR3 sequence (DNA): TGTGCCAGCAGCGCACCGGGACAGGGGGCGCGAGAGCAGTTCTTC. It codes for CASSAPGQGAREQFF.

This clonotype was counted at least ten times. This CDR3 is CASSPIIGSRSNYGYTF. In nucleotides, the CDR3 is TGTGCCAGCTCACCTATCATTGGAAGTCGATCTAACTATGGCTACACCTTC. The V gene is TRBV28, the J gene TRBJ1-2; no clear D gene. CDR1 and CDR2 (germline): MDHEN, SYDVKM. With 8 bases removed from V and 0 bases from J, the gap between germline ends came to 22 bases. The CDR3 spans 17 residues.

This clonotype was observed at least ten times. Here the CDR3 DNA reads TGTGCCAGCAGTTCGTCCGGGACAGAAGAGACCCAGTACTTC. This translates into CASSSSGTEETQYF. The chain carries TRBV27 and TRBJ2-5; TRBD1 agrees at 7 bases. This CDR3 spans 14 amino acids. Looked up from germline, CDR1 is MNHEY and CDR2 is SMNVEV (reference sequence). Trimming cost V 4 bases and J 3 bases; bases outside gene matches: 5.

This clonotype has more than one count but fewer than ten. The chain carries TRBV6-2 or TRBV6-3 and TRBJ2-7; D may be TRBD1 (5 bases). V shed 8 bases and J shed 1 base, with 12 bases lying between them. This CDR3 has 13 amino acids. From germline, CDR1 is MNHEY and CDR2 SVGEGT. CDR3 loop: CASAKRQSYEQYF. CDR3 DNA sequence: TGTGCCAGCGCGAAGAGACAGTCCTACGAGCAGTACTTC.

This clonotype occurred many times. The chain is built from TRBV6-2 or TRBV6-3 and TRBJ2-1; a possible D gene is TRBD2 (5 bases). There are 11 residues in the CDR3. Deletions cut 10 bases from V and 6 bases from J, with 10 bases between. Germline V gives CDR1 MNHEY, CDR2 SVGEGT. The CDR3 sequence is CATRTFNEQFF. The CDR3 coding sequence is TGTGCCACCAGGACTTTCAATGAGCAGTTCTTC.

About this clonotype itself: This may arise from a read error, as a much more abundant clone is one base away. This chain uses TRBV11-2 with TRBJ2-5, with 10 positions matching TRBD2. CDR3 size: 16 residues. CDR1 SGHAT and CDR2 FQNNGV come from the germline V gene. The CDR3 DNA reads TGTGCCAGCAGCTTAGTTGTAGGACTAGCGGTTGGGACCCGGTACTTC. It yields the protein CASSLVVGLAVGTRYF. Together with reference TRBV11-2 and TRBJ2-5, the CDR3 gives the full variable domain: EAGVAQSPRYKIIEKRQSVAFWCNPISGHATLYWYQQILGQGPKLLIQFQNNGVVDDSQLPKDRFSAERLKGVDSTLKIQPAKLEDSAVYLCASSLVVGLAVGTRYFGPGTRLLVL.

This clonotype was observed many times. V gene TRBV28 combines with J gene TRBJ2-4; either TRBD1 or TRBD2 may supply D (5 bases each). From germline, CDR1 is MDHEN and CDR2 SYDVKM. The CDR3 contains 13 residues. Between the trimmed V and J ends, which lost 11 bases and 5 bases, there was a span of 16 bases. The CDR3 nucleotides are TGTGCCGCACGTGGGGGAAACCAAAACATTCAGTACTTC. This sequence encodes CAARGGNQNIQYF.

This clonotype was counted at least ten times. V and J are TRBV6-1 and TRBJ2-3, with D possibly matching TRBD2 (6 bases). The CDR3 sequence is 13 residues long. The germline gives CDR1 MNHNS, CDR2 SASEGT. The V end lost 7 bases, the J end lost 4 bases, and 12 bases lay between the germline ends. The CDR3 spells CASTDSGADTQYF. The CDR3 bases are TGTGCCAGCACCGATAGCGGCGCAGATACGCAGTATTTT.